This passage covers 32 T cell receptor beta chains from one sample sequenced in a study of cytomegalovirus exposure and HLA in healthy donors. Data came from immunoSEQ multiplex PCR; TCRdb stores just in-frame clones and leaves some out. Among approximately 98,000 clones listed, approximately 86% were seen once. The specimen was PBMCs. These receptors were obtained from a woman under 30 in good health and CMV-seronegative.

V and J are TRBV7-9 and TRBJ2-7; the D gene is possibly TRBD1 (6 bases). The CDR3 covers 14 residues. Looked up from germline, CDR1 is SEHNR and CDR2 is FQNEAQ (reference sequence). V shed 1 base and J shed 4 bases, with 11 bases lying between them. CDR3 nucleotide sequence: TGTGCCAGCAGCTTAGGAGCAGGGGTGTACGAGCAGTACTTC. Its translation: CASSLGAGVYEQYF.

This chain links TRBV9 with TRBJ1-2, with D possibly matching TRBD1 (5 bases). Germline CDR1 is SGDLS and CDR2 is YYNGEE. The CDR3 runs 15 residues. The V gene lost 4 bases and the J gene lost 5 bases, with 18 bases spanning the gap. CDR3 DNA: TGTGCCAGCAGCCCGGGAGGAGGGGCTATATATGGCTACACCTTC. This encodes CASSPGGGAIYGYTF. The full variable domain, its missing parts supplied by reference TRBV9 and TRBJ1-2, is DSGVTQTPKHLITATGQRVTLRCSPRSGDLSVYWYQQSLDQGLQFLIQYYNGEERAKGNILERFSAQQFPDLHSELNLSSLELGDSALYFCASSPGGGAIYGYTFGSGTRLTVV.

The chain carries TRBV10-3 and TRBJ1-5; perhaps TRBD1 as D (6 bases). Between the trimmed V and J ends, which lost 5 bases and 7 bases, there was a span of 15 bases. CDR1 and CDR2 (germline): ENHRY, SYGVKD. The length of the CDR3 is 14 residues. The CDR3 coding sequence is TGTGCCATCAGTCCTACAGGGTCGGGGCAGCCCCAGCATTTT. This gives the protein CAISPTGSGQPQHF.

Only a few counts were recorded for this clone. The J gene is TRBJ2-7, the V gene TRBV27; TRBD1 aligns across 9 bases. CDR3 length equals 14 residues. Trimming at V came to 4 bases and at J to 3 bases, leaving 4 bases not matched to a gene. Germline assignment: CDR1 MNHEY and CDR2 SMNVEV (reference sequence). This chain's CDR3 is CASSWRTGDYEQYF. DNA for the CDR3: TGTGCCAGCAGTTGGAGGACAGGGGACTACGAGCAGTACTTC.

CDR3 protein: CASSEPGGNTEAFF. The CDR3 region has the DNA TGTGCCAGCAGTGAACCCGGGGGGAACACTGAAGCTTTCTTT. The chain carries TRBV25-1 and TRBJ1-1; a weak D match, TRBD1 (5 bases). The CDR3 has 14 amino acids. Trimming removed 2 bases at V and 1 base at J, with 8 bases between. Germline V gene sequence: CDR1 MGHDK, CDR2 SYGVNS.

V gene TRBV6-5 combines with J gene TRBJ1-2, with D unclear. Germline V lookup: CDR1 MNHEY, CDR2 SVGAGI. The V end lost 8 bases, the J end lost 0 bases, and 10 bases lay between the germline ends. The CDR3 is 13 amino acids. The CDR3 DNA sequence: TGTGCCAGCTGTTTTAGCCCTAACTATGGCTACACCTTC. This gives the protein CASCFSPNYGYTF.

The chain links TRBV10-3 to TRBJ1-6; 9 bases fit TRBD1. Per germline, CDR1 ENHRY and CDR2 SYGVKD. The CDR3 runs to 14 residues. J was trimmed by 10 bases and V by 4 bases; bases with no gene match: 5. The CDR3 DNA reads TGTGCCATCAGTGGGGACAGGGAGTCATCACCCCTCCACTTT. Protein sequence: CAISGDRESSPLHF.

The chain has TRBV7-3 and TRBJ1-6; weak D call: TRBD1 (5 bases). Trimming removed 0 bases from V and 7 bases from J, with 7 bases in between. Germline V lookup: CDR1 SGHTA, CDR2 FQGTGA. This CDR3 is built from 14 residues. The chain's CDR3 is CASSLTGANSPLHF. CDR3 DNA: TGTGCCAGCAGCTTAACAGGGGCAAATTCACCCCTCCACTTT.

This clone was found a few times. V is TRBV6-6 and J is TRBJ2-7; TRBD2 matches 9 bases. The CDR3 is 15 amino acids. Germline V gives CDR1 MNHNY, CDR2 SVGAGI (reference sequence). V dropped 7 bases and J dropped 2; count of bases not matched to a gene: 9. The CDR3 loop is CASTHSGGGPYEQYF. CDR3 bases: TGTGCCAGCACCCATAGCGGGGGTGGACCCTACGAGCAGTACTTC.

The genes are TRBV27 and TRBJ1-1; D gene uncertain. CDR3 length: 11 residues. V lost 8 bases, J lost 1 base, and 5 bases lay in between. The germline V gene has CDR1 MNHEY and CDR2 SMNVEV (reference sequence). CDR3 region: CASGENTEAFF. The CDR3 nucleotides read TGTGCCAGCGGAGAGAACACTGAAGCTTTCTTT.

The chain recombines TRBV28 with TRBJ2-7, with 7 bases that match TRBD2. V gave up 8 bases and J gave up 0 bases; unmatched junction bases: 7. The CDR3 contains 14 residues. CDR1 is MDHEN and CDR2 is SYDVKM in the germline V gene. The CDR3 DNA reads TGTGCCAGCCTGACGCGGGGGAGCTCCTACGAGCAGTACTTC. Its translation: CASLTRGSSYEQYF.

The J gene is TRBJ2-1, the V gene TRBV6-1; 7 nucleotides align to TRBD2. The germline V gene encodes CDR1 MNHNS and CDR2 SASEGT. The CDR3 is 10 residues long. The V segment lost 8 bases and the J segment 11 bases; nucleotides outside the gene matches: 3. The CDR3 DNA reads as TGTGCCAGCGGGGGGGAGAAGCAGTTCTTC. This codes for CASGGEKQFF.

The DNA of the CDR3 is TGTGCCAGCAGCAGAGACACGCGGGTGACCCACACCGGGGAGCTGTTTTTT. It yields the protein CASSRDTRVTHTGELFF. J is TRBJ2-2 and V is TRBV28; a weak D match, TRBD2 (5 bases). V lost 6 bases and J 3 bases, leaving 20 bases between the germline ends. The CDR3 has 17 amino acids. The germline gives CDR1 MDHEN, CDR2 SYDVKM.

The rearrangement uses TRBV27 and TRBJ2-5; D is perhaps TRBD2 (6 bases). Per the germline V gene, CDR1 is MNHEY and CDR2 is SMNVEV (reference sequence). This CDR3 has 14 amino acids. The germline V and J ends were trimmed by 0 bases and 5 bases, with 10 bases remaining between them. The CDR3 coding sequence is TGTGCCAGCAGTTTATCGGGGCTAGCGGAGACCCAGTACTTC. Translated: CASSLSGLAETQYF.

The chain links TRBV13 to TRBJ2-2; D call uncertain. CDR1 and CDR2 (germline): PRHDT, FYEKMQ (reference sequence). The length of the CDR3 is 15 residues. Deletions cut 1 base from V and 7 bases from J, with 13 bases between. The CDR3 reads CASSLVHQVNGELFF. DNA of the CDR3: TGTGCCAGCAGCTTAGTACACCAAGTTAACGGGGAGCTGTTTTTT.

The chain couples TRBV27 to TRBJ1-1; 8 bases align to TRBD1. Trimming removed 6 bases from V and 1 base from J; junction bases left unmatched: 4. Germline-derived CDR1 and CDR2 are MNHEY and SMNVEV (reference sequence). The CDR3 sequence is 14 residues long. This chain's CDR3 is CASSYRGTNTEAFF. Here the CDR3 DNA reads TGTGCCAGCAGCTACAGGGGGACGAACACTGAAGCTTTCTTT.

The chain joins TRBV4-2 to TRBJ2-1; 7 nucleotides agree with TRBD2. The CDR3 sequence is 15 residues long. Trimming took 0 bases from V and 8 from J; bases not matched to a gene: 7. Germline V CDR1 and CDR2: LGHNA, YNFKEQ. In nucleotides, the CDR3 is TGTGCCAGCAGCCAAGAGTGGACTAGTTGGGATGAGCAGTTCTTC. Translated, it gives CASSQEWTSWDEQFF.

The genes are TRBV13 and TRBJ2-1; maybe TRBD1 (5 bases). The CDR3 spans 14 residues. V was pared by 3 bases and J by 5 bases, with 11 bases between. The V gene's germline CDR1 is PRHDT and CDR2 FYEKMQ (reference sequence). Here the CDR3 DNA reads TGTGCCAGCAGCTTTCGAATAGGGGACAATGAGCAGTTCTTC. Amino acids: CASSFRIGDNEQFF.

The chain links TRBV6-5 to TRBJ2-7, with 8 bases aligning to TRBD2. The CDR3 runs 15 residues. Trimming took 6 bases from V and 2 from J; bases not matched to a gene: 9. CDR1 is MNHEY, CDR2 SVGAGI, per germline. The CDR3 is CASSYGLALTYEQYF. The CDR3 DNA reads as TGTGCCAGCAGCTATGGACTAGCACTTACCTACGAGCAGTACTTC.

The J gene is TRBJ2-1, the V gene TRBV27; 8 bases agree with TRBD1. The CDR3 loop spans 15 amino acids. Germline CDR1 is MNHEY and CDR2 is SMNVEV (reference sequence). The junction had 6 bases not matched to a gene; V was cut back by 1 base and J by 7 bases. CDR3 DNA: TGTGCCAGCAGTTTATACGGACAGGGTAGTAATGAGCAGTTCTTC. Residues: CASSLYGQGSNEQFF.

This clone appeared a single time. V and J are TRBV28 and TRBJ2-7; no clear D gene. Deletions cut 4 bases from V and 2 bases from J, with 3 bases between. Germline V CDR1 and CDR2: MDHEN, SYDVKM. There are 11 residues in the CDR3. The CDR3: CASSSAYEQYF. In DNA form, the CDR3 reads TGTGCCAGCAGTTCTGCCTACGAGCAGTACTTC.

The CDR3 bases are TGCGCCAGCAGCTTCAGGCGGGGAGCGACTAATGAAAAACTGTTTTTT. Protein product: CASSFRRGATNEKLFF. The rearrangement uses TRBV5-1 and TRBJ1-4; D unresolved. The ends were cut back, 2 bases at V and 2 bases at J, with 13 bases in the middle. Looked up from germline, CDR1 is SGHRS and CDR2 is YFSETQ. This CDR3 spans 16 amino acids. The full variable domain, completed using reference TRBV5-1 and TRBJ1-4, is KAGVTQTPRYLIKTRGQQVTLSCSPISGHRSVSWYQQTPGQGLQFLFEYFSETQRNKGNFPGRFSGRQFSNSRSEMNVSTLELGDSALYLCASSFRRGATNEKLFFGSGTQLSVL.

The rearrangement links TRBV2 to TRBJ2-1; D is unclear. From germline, CDR1 is SNHLY and CDR2 FYNNEI. This CDR3 is built from 14 residues. Trimming stripped 7 bases from V and 7 bases from J, with 17 bases between. The CDR3 DNA sequence: TGTGCCAGCACCCTAGATTCTCGCTGGAATGAGCAGTTCTTC. Amino acids: CASTLDSRWNEQFF.

The J gene is TRBJ1-1, the V gene TRBV6-1; D remains ambiguous. The V gene's germline CDR1 is MNHNS and CDR2 SASEGT. V was shortened by 2 bases and J by 4 bases, with 14 bases between the two germline ends. CDR3 length: 15 amino acids. The CDR3 reads CASSEIAPAITEAFF. For the CDR3, the DNA is TGTGCCAGCAGTGAAATTGCACCCGCTATCACTGAAGCTTTCTTT.

The CDR3 protein is CSVGLEGTQYF. CDR3 coding DNA: TGCAGCGTTGGCCTAGAGGGTACGCAGTATTTT. The chain links TRBV29-1 to TRBJ2-3, with TRBD2 as a possible D gene (5 bases). The CDR3 is 11 residues long. V was cut by 4 bases and J by 8 bases, with 10 bases left in between. The germline CDR1 and CDR2 sequences are SQVTM and ANQGSEA.

V usage is TRBV25-1 and J usage is TRBJ2-1, with TRBD1 as a possible D gene (6 bases). The V gene's germline CDR1 is MGHDK and CDR2 SYGVNS. V was trimmed by 4 bases and J by 6 bases, leaving 16 bases between them. The CDR3 is 15 residues long. The CDR3 sequence is CASSGGPTRRNEQFF. For the CDR3, the DNA is TGTGCCAGCAGTGGGGGGCCGACTCGCCGCAATGAGCAGTTCTTC.

The rearrangement links TRBV4-2 to TRBJ1-2; D is unclear. This CDR3 contains 15 residues. V lost 0 bases and J 2 bases, leaving 10 bases between the germline ends. Per the germline V gene, CDR1 is LGHNA and CDR2 is YNFKEQ. CDR3 sequence: CASSQEAVPNYGYTF. The CDR3 nucleotides read TGTGCCAGCAGCCAAGAGGCAGTCCCAAACTATGGCTACACCTTC.

This chain connects TRBV27 to TRBJ2-1; 14 bases map to TRBD2. The CDR3 runs to 15 residues. CDR1 MNHEY and CDR2 SMNVEV come from the germline V gene (reference sequence). With 7 bases clipped from V and 5 bases from J, the junction kept 4 bases outside the gene matches. The CDR3, as DNA: TGTGCCAGCAAGACTAGCGGGGGGGCCCACAATGAGCAGTTCTTC. This translates into CASKTSGGAHNEQFF.

This clone has only a few counts. The sample carries other DNA sequences with the same CDR3. The rearrangement links TRBV6-5 to TRBJ1-1; 10 bases map to TRBD1. Germline CDR1 and CDR2: MNHEY and SVGAGI. Trimming took 2 bases from V and 1 from J; bases not matched to a gene: 1. The length of the CDR3 is 15 residues. The CDR3 protein is CASSYRQGANTEAFF. CDR3 DNA sequence: TGTGCCAGCAGTTACAGACAGGGGGCGAACACTGAAGCTTTCTTT.

The V and J genes are TRBV2 and TRBJ2-7, with 8 nucleotides matching TRBD2. Unmatched junction bases numbered 4, after V lost 2 bases and J lost 1 base. Germline assignment: CDR1 SNHLY and CDR2 FYNNEI. The length of the CDR3 is 15 residues. The CDR3 nucleotides read TGTGCCAGCAGTGAACTAGCGGGCGGATCCTACGAGCAGTACTTC. Its protein product is CASSELAGGSYEQYF.

The rearrangement links TRBV5-1 to TRBJ1-3; D might be TRBD1 (5 bases). The germline V and J ends were trimmed by 4 bases and 4 bases, with 24 bases remaining between them. This CDR3 is built from 18 residues. Germline V gene data show CDR1 as SGHRS and CDR2 as YFSETQ. The CDR3 spells CASSPLGILGTTGNTIYF. The CDR3 DNA is TGCGCCAGCAGCCCTCTCGGGATATTAGGGACTACGGGAAACACCATATATTTT.

A few counts support this clone. This rearrangement joins TRBV7-2 to TRBJ2-7; TRBD2 agrees at 10 bases. This CDR3 contains 18 residues. With 1 base clipped from V and 3 bases from J, the junction kept 12 bases outside the gene matches. CDR1 is SGHTA, CDR2 FQGNSA, per germline. CDR3 sequence: CASSLGGAGTSVYYEQYF. As DNA, the CDR3 is TGTGCCAGCAGCTTAGGAGGAGCCGGGACTAGCGTTTACTACGAGCAGTACTTC.